This paragraph covers one T cell receptor (beta chain) sequence. The antigen remains unidentified. Using immunoSEQ multiplex PCR, the repertoire was profiled, and TCRdb retains in-frame clones only, with some absent. The sample includes 250,000 to 300,000 clones, around 90% of them seen just once. The data originate from a study of cytomegalovirus exposure and HLA in healthy donors. Background on the study: The roughly 120 validation repertoires and the 666 first-cohort repertoires shared a platform, a later analysis reported.

Regarding the study as a whole: Researchers counted roughly 160 TCR beta chains as cytomegalovirus-associated. Generally TCR sequences proved uncommon, though certain public TCRs appeared in numerous donors. Reported results showed that the classifier diagnosed cytomegalovirus status with high specificity and sensitivity.

This clonotype was obtained from a woman aged 18-30 years in good health and CMV-seronegative. Sequencing used PBMCs.

The CDR3 nucleotides are TGTGCCACCAGCGGCCGGGAGAACACTGAAGCTTTCTTT. Encoded protein: CATSGRENTEAFF. The V gene is TRBV15, the J gene TRBJ1-1; D uncertain. The germline V gene has CDR1 LNHNV and CDR2 YYDKDF (reference sequence). There are 13 residues in the CDR3. Trimming took 5 bases from V and 1 from J, leaving 8 bases between them.